A single sample gave rise to the 32 T cell receptor beta chains below, sequenced in a study of blood T cell repertoires in COVID-19. Sequencing was performed with immunoSEQ multiplex PCR; in TCRdb, only in-frame clones are kept and a portion is missing. The sample records roughly 28,000 clones, about 91% being singletons. The specimen was peripheral blood. These receptors all come from a human donor with acute or convalescent COVID-19. The donor label of this sample is uncertain.

This clone appeared once. The gene calls are TRBV5-4 and TRBJ2-3; D is perhaps TRBD2 (5 bases). CDR1 is SGHNT and CDR2 is YYREEE in the germline V gene (reference sequence). Deletions cut 3 bases from V and 3 bases from J, with 17 bases between. This CDR3 is 16 amino acids long. DNA of the CDR3: TGTGCCAGCAGCTCCCAAAGCGGCTTGGTAACAGATACGCAGTATTTT. It translates to CASSSQSGLVTDTQYF.

V is TRBV3-1 (or the pseudogene TRBV3-2) and J is TRBJ2-1; possibly TRBD1 for D (5 bases). Trimming removed 8 bases at V and 9 bases at J, with 8 bases between. Germline V lookup: CDR1 LGHDT, CDR2 YNNKEL (reference sequence). This CDR3 is built from 10 residues. The CDR3 coding sequence is TGTGCCAGCGGGGCGTTTGAGCAGTTCTTC. This gives the protein CASGAFEQFF.

The V and J genes are TRBV30 and TRBJ2-3, with a tentative D call TRBD2 (6 bases). CDR3 size: 14 residues. Trimming shortened V by 8 bases and J by 3 bases, and 18 bases separated the two germline ends. The germline V gene has CDR1 GTSNPN and CDR2 SVGIG (reference sequence). This CDR3 reads CALELWGTTDTQYF. CDR3 sequence (DNA): TGTGCCCTGGAGCTTTGGGGGACTACAGATACGCAGTATTTT.

This clone has a handful of counts. A junction end diverges from the germline sequence, so it may reflect a read error. V usage is TRBV24-1 and J usage is TRBJ2-1; the match to TRBD2 covers 9 bases. Germline loops: CDR1 KGHDR, CDR2 SFDVKD. This CDR3 comprises 12 residues. The CDR3 sequence is CATSEGTSKEIF. The CDR3 coding sequence is TGTGCCACCAGTGAGGGGACTAGCAAGGAGATCTTC.

The chain has TRBV3-1 (or the pseudogene TRBV3-2) and TRBJ1-2; D is uncertain. Germline V gives CDR1 LGHDT, CDR2 YNNKEL (reference sequence). The V end lost 0 bases, the J end lost 1 base, and 6 bases lay between the germline ends. CDR3 length: 14 residues. CDR3: CASSQERDNYGYTF. The CDR3 coding sequence is TGTGCCAGCAGCCAAGAAAGAGATAACTATGGCTACACCTTC.

CDR3 DNA: TGTGCCAGCAGTCTCAGGGATTATACTAATGAAAAACTGTTTTTT. Translating it yields CASSLRDYTNEKLFF. This sequence joins TRBV28 and TRBJ1-4; D is perhaps TRBD1 (5 bases). In germline, CDR1 is MDHEN, CDR2 SYDVKM. CDR3 length: 15 amino acids. V was cut by 5 bases and J by 2 bases, with 12 bases left in between.

This chain uses TRBV7-9 with TRBJ1-5; D perhaps matches TRBD1 (6 bases). The CDR3 sequence is 14 residues long. V was trimmed by 6 bases and J by 2 bases, leaving 11 bases between them. CDR1 is SEHNR, CDR2 FQNEAQ, per germline (reference sequence). In DNA, the CDR3 is TGTGCCAGCAGTCGGCCAGGGGGCAATCAGCCCCAGCATTTT. It encodes CASSRPGGNQPQHF.

The V gene is TRBV11-3, the J gene TRBJ2-5, with 8 bases lining up with TRBD2. This CDR3 is 16 amino acids long. After removal of 1 base from V and 5 bases from J, the junction contained 9 bases not matched to a gene. Germline V gene lookup returns CDR1 SGHNT and CDR2 YENEEA. The CDR3 DNA reads TGTGCCAGCAGCTTAGTGACTAGCGTCGAACGGGAGACCCAGTACTTC. Protein product: CASSLVTSVERETQYF.

As concerns this clone: The junction shows a germline mismatch at one end, possibly a read error. The V call is TRBV5-1, the J call TRBJ1-1; D remains ambiguous. Germline V lookup: CDR1 SGHRS, CDR2 YFSETQ. The CDR3 is 14 amino acids. The CDR3 here is CASTDGRGNNEAFF. The DNA of the CDR3 is TGCGCCAGCACCGATGGGAGAGGGAACAATGAAGCTTTCTTT.

V usage is TRBV19 and J usage is TRBJ1-2; D is unresolved. V lost 11 bases and J 7 bases, leaving 26 bases between the germline ends. Germline V gene lookup returns CDR1 LNHDA and CDR2 SQIVND (reference sequence). This CDR3 is built from 15 residues. CDR3: CAARTREWGIGGYTF. CDR3 coding DNA: TGTGCCGCGCGGACTCGGGAGTGGGGAATAGGTGGCTACACCTTC.

With respect to this clone: A junction boundary mismatches the germline segment, possibly from a read error. The V gene is TRBV3-1 (or the pseudogene TRBV3-2), the J gene TRBJ2-4; 8 nucleotides align to TRBD2. CDR1 and CDR2 from the germline V gene are LGHDT and YNNKEL (reference sequence). CDR3 length equals 12 residues. The CDR3 loop reads CASSLAGSEIRF. Written as DNA, the CDR3 is TGTGCCAGCAGCCTAGCGGGGTCCGAGATTCGCTTC.

This chain uses TRBV20-1 with TRBJ2-7; 10 bases map to TRBD2. V lost 3 bases, J lost 3 bases, and 17 bases stayed unmatched. Germline-derived CDR1 and CDR2 are DFQATT and SNEGSKA (reference sequence). There are 18 residues in the CDR3. The CDR3 DNA reads TGCAGTGCTAGTTCGGGGGGCCAGGCTAGCGGGAGTATCTACGAGCAGTACTTC. Its translation: CSASSGGQASGSIYEQYF.

The chain couples TRBV3-1 (or the pseudogene TRBV3-2) to TRBJ2-2; TRBD2 aligns across 9 bases. The V gene end was trimmed by 4 bases and the J gene end by 5 bases; junction bases not matched to a gene: 14. CDR1 and CDR2 (germline): LGHDT, YNNKEL (reference sequence). The CDR3 is 18 residues long. The DNA of the CDR3 is TGTGCCAGCAGCCCCGTTAGCGGGGGCCTAGGGAGGACCGGGGAGCTGTTTTTT. Translation gives CASSPVSGGLGRTGELFF.

The V gene is TRBV7-9, the J gene TRBJ1-4, with D maybe TRBD1 (5 bases). V gave up 2 bases and J gave up 10 bases, with 11 bases separating them. CDR1 is SEHNR, CDR2 FQNEAQ, per germline (reference sequence). The CDR3 spans 13 residues. As DNA, the CDR3 is TGTGCCAGCAGCTTACAGGGCGCTGCAAAACTGTTTTTT. Its protein product is CASSLQGAAKLFF.

The J gene is TRBJ2-3, the V gene TRBV9; TRBD2 might be the D (6 bases). V was clipped by 3 bases and J by 2 bases, with 16 bases between them. The CDR3 runs 16 residues. The germline V gene encodes CDR1 SGDLS and CDR2 YYNGEE. CDR3 bases: TGTGCCAGCAGCGCCGACCGCTGGCGGGACACAGATACGCAGTATTTT. Protein: CASSADRWRDTDTQYF.

The rearrangement uses TRBV7-2 and TRBJ2-7, with D possibly TRBD1 on 6 matching bases. This CDR3 is 14 amino acids long. The V end was cut by 5 bases, the J end by 2 bases, with 13 bases between. The V gene's germline CDR1 is SGHTA and CDR2 FQGNSA. CDR3 sequence (DNA): TGTGCCAGCAGCGCACGGACAGTCACCTACGAGCAGTACTTC. Translated, it gives CASSARTVTYEQYF.

This clone showed up just once. This chain uses TRBV5-4 with TRBJ1-2; 7 bases match TRBD1. Germline trimming cut 4 bases from V and 1 base from J; bases unmatched to any gene: 7. The CDR3 is 15 amino acids. The germline CDR1 and CDR2 sequences are SGHNT and YYREEE (reference sequence). The CDR3 here is CASSPTGRGNYGYTF. CDR3 nucleotides: TGTGCCAGCAGCCCGACAGGGCGGGGTAACTATGGCTACACCTTC.

J is TRBJ1-5 and V is TRBV30, with TRBD1 matching 8 bases. CDR1 GTSNPN and CDR2 SVGIG come from the germline V gene (reference sequence). V was clipped by 3 bases and J by 5 bases; unmatched bases: 3. The CDR3 has 13 amino acids. The DNA for the CDR3 is TGTGCCTGGAGCAAGGACAGGGATCAGCCCCAGCATTTT. Protein: CAWSKDRDQPQHF.

This clone was detected only once. This chain joins TRBV11-2 and TRBJ1-2; 8 bases map to TRBD1. CDR1 SGHAT and CDR2 FQNNGV come from the germline V gene. The V gene end was trimmed by 5 bases and the J gene end by 8 bases; junction bases not matched to a gene: 4. The CDR3 is 12 amino acids. CDR3 in amino acids: CASSKTGDGYTF. CDR3 sequence (DNA): TGTGCCAGCAGCAAGACAGGGGACGGCTACACCTTC.

The gene calls are TRBV10-3 and TRBJ2-6; no clear D gene. The CDR3 extends over 15 amino acids. Germline CDR1 and CDR2: ENHRY and SYGVKD. V gave up 10 bases and J gave up 0 bases, with 13 bases separating them. The DNA of the CDR3 is TGTGCCACCCTCCCCGTTCGCTCTGGGGCCAACGTCCTGACTTTC. Its protein is CATLPVRSGANVLTF.

The gene calls are TRBV19 and TRBJ1-2, with D unresolved. This CDR3 region has 12 residues. Looked up from germline, CDR1 is LNHDA and CDR2 is SQIVND (reference sequence). The V end was cut by 8 bases, the J end by 2 bases, with 9 bases between. The CDR3 here is CASYRGNYGYTF. The CDR3 nucleotides are TGTGCCAGTTACCGCGGGAACTATGGCTACACCTTC.

The V and J genes are TRBV10-3 and TRBJ1-1, with 7 nucleotides matching TRBD1. CDR3 size: 15 residues. The J segment lost 0 bases and the V segment lost 0 bases, leaving 1 base of the junction unmatched. In germline, CDR1 is ENHRY, CDR2 SYGVKD. The CDR3, as DNA: TGTGCCATCAGTGAGTCGCAGGGGGTGAACACTGAAGCTTTCTTT. Its translation: CAISESQGVNTEAFF.

V and J are TRBV7-9 and TRBJ1-2; 8 bases align to TRBD1. Per germline, CDR1 SEHNR and CDR2 FQNEAQ (reference sequence). The CDR3 length is 15 residues. J was trimmed by 7 bases and V by 5 bases; bases with no gene match: 12. The CDR3 here is CASSPDRGGFFGYTF. The CDR3 region has the DNA TGTGCCAGCAGCCCCGACAGGGGCGGGTTTTTTGGCTACACCTTC.

This chain joins TRBV7-2 and TRBJ1-5, with 7 bases identical to TRBD1. CDR3 length: 16 residues. Germline CDR1 SGHTA, CDR2 FQGNSA. The V and J ends lost 4 bases and 7 bases, in that order; junction bases with no gene match: 13. DNA of the CDR3: TGTGCCAGCAGCTCAACGGGACAGCGGGTGGGGCAGCCCCAGCATTTT. Translating it yields CASSSTGQRVGQPQHF.

The chain has TRBV5-1 and TRBJ2-2; D may be TRBD1 (5 bases). Trimming cost V 4 bases and J 3 bases, with 13 bases left between them. There are 15 residues in the CDR3. CDR1 is SGHRS, CDR2 YFSETQ, per germline. The CDR3 DNA reads TGCGCCAGCAGCCTAGACAGTACATACACCGGGGAGCTGTTTTTT. Translating it yields CASSLDSTYTGELFF.

As regards this clone: One end of the junction does not line up with germline, which may come from a read error. This sequence joins TRBV6-6 and TRBJ1-1; 10 bases are a match to TRBD1. Germline V gives CDR1 MNHNY, CDR2 SVGAGI (reference sequence). The CDR3 extends over 14 amino acids. CDR3: CASQYDRGRIEVFF. The CDR3 coding sequence is TGTGCCAGTCAGTATGACAGGGGGCGAATCGAAGTTTTCTTT.

This chain's CDR3 is CASSQAGRGNTEAFF. CDR3 sequence (DNA): TGTGCCAGCAGCCAAGCAGGGCGGGGGAACACTGAAGCTTTCTTT. This rearrangement joins TRBV14 to TRBJ1-1; D might be TRBD1 (5 bases). Trimming shortened V by 1 base and J by 1 base, and 10 bases separated the two germline ends. The CDR3 has 15 amino acids. Germline V gene data show CDR1 as SGHDN and CDR2 as FVKESK.

The V gene is TRBV27, the J gene TRBJ2-2; 9 nucleotides match TRBD2. J lost 2 bases, V lost 6 bases, and 10 bases had no gene match. The CDR3 is made up of 17 amino acids. Germline V gene sequence: CDR1 MNHEY, CDR2 SMNVEV (reference sequence). In nucleotides, the CDR3 is TGTGCCAGCAGGTTAGCGGGGGAGATGATCAACACCGGGGAGCTGTTTTTT. Its translation is CASRLAGEMINTGELFF.

The chain carries TRBV7-2 and TRBJ1-1, with 8 bases aligning to TRBD1. The CDR3 runs to 16 residues. Germline V gene sequence: CDR1 SGHTA, CDR2 FQGNSA. J lost 4 bases, V lost 5 bases, and 12 bases had no gene match. This chain's CDR3 is CASSAEDREEGTEAFF. DNA of the CDR3: TGTGCCAGCAGCGCCGAGGACAGGGAAGAGGGCACTGAAGCTTTCTTT.

This chain connects TRBV9 to TRBJ1-1, with TRBD1 as a possible D gene (5 bases). V lost 4 bases and J 4 bases, leaving 11 bases between the germline ends. Germline V gene data show CDR1 as SGDLS and CDR2 as YYNGEE. The CDR3 sequence is 13 residues long. The CDR3 nucleotides are TGTGCCAGCAGCTTACTTGACAGCACTGAAGCTTTCTTT. It encodes CASSLLDSTEAFF.

CDR3 nucleotide sequence: TGTGCCAGCAGTTCCTCCGGGACAAGGTCTGAAGCTTTCTTT. This codes for CASSSSGTRSEAFF. The J gene is TRBJ1-1, the V gene TRBV7-2, with a tentative D call TRBD1 (6 bases). CDR1 is SGHTA, CDR2 FQGNSA, per germline. The CDR3 consists of 14 residues. Trimming removed 6 bases from V and 6 bases from J, with 17 bases in between.

The chain links TRBV9 to TRBJ2-3; D is perhaps TRBD2 (6 bases). This CDR3 has 16 amino acids. Trimming removed 0 bases from V and 0 bases from J, with 11 bases in between. Germline V lookup: CDR1 SGDLS, CDR2 YYNGEE. The CDR3 protein is CASSVVLATSTDTQYF. CDR3 DNA sequence: TGTGCCAGCAGCGTAGTTCTAGCGACTAGCACAGATACGCAGTATTTT.